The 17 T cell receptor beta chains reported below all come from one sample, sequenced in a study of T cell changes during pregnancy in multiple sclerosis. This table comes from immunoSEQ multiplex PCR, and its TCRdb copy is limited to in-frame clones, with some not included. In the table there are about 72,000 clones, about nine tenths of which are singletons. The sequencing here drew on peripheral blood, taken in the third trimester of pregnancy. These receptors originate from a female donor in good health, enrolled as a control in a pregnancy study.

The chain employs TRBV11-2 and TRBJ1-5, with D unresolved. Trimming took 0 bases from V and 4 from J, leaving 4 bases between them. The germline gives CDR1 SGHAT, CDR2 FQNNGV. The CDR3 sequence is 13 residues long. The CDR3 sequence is CASSLDRNQPQHF. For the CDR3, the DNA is TGTGCCAGCAGCTTAGATCGGAATCAGCCCCAGCATTTT.

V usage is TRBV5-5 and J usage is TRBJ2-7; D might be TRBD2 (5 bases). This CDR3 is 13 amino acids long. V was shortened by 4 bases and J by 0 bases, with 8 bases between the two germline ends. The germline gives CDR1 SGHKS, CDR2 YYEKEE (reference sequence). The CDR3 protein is CASSGGSSYEQYF. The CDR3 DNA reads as TGTGCCAGCAGCGGAGGTAGCTCCTACGAGCAGTACTTC.

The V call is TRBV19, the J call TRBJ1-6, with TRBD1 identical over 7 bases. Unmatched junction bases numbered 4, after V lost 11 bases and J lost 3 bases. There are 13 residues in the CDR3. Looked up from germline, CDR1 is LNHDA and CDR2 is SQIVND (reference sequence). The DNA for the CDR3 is TGTGCCTCAAGGGACAGCTATAATTCACCCCTCCACTTT. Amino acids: CASRDSYNSPLHF. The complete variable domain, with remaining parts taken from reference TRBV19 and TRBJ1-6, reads DGGITQSPKYLFRKEGQNVTLSCEQNLNHDAMYWYRQDPGQGLRLIYYSQIVNDFQKGDIAEGYSVSREKKESFPLTVTSAQKNPTAFYLCASRDSYNSPLHFGNGTRLTVT.

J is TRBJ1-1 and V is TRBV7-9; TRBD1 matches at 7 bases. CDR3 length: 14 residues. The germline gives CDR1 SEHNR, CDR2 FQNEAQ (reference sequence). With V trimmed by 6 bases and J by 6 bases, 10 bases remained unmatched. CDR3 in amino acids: CASRQDRVGAEAFF. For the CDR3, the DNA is TGTGCCAGCAGACAAGACAGGGTGGGAGCTGAAGCTTTCTTT.

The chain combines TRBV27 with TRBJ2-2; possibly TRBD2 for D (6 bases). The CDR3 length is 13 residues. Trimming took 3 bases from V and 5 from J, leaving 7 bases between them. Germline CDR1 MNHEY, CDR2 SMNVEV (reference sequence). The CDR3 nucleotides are TGTGCCAGCAGTTTCGGGGGAACCGGGGAGCTGTTTTTT. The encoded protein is CASSFGGTGELFF.

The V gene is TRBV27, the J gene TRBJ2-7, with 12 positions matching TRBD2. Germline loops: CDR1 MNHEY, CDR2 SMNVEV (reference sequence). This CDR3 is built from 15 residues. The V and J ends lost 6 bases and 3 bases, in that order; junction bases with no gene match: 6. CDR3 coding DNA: TGTGCCAGCAGCCTGACTAGCGGGGGTGTCTACGAGCAGTACTTC. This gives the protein CASSLTSGGVYEQYF.

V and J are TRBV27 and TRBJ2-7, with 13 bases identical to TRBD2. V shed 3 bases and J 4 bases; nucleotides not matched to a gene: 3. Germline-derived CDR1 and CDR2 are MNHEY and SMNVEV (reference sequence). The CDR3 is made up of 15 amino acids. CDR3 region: CASSFRLAGGYEQYF. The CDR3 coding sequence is TGTGCCAGCAGTTTCAGACTAGCGGGAGGATACGAGCAGTACTTC.

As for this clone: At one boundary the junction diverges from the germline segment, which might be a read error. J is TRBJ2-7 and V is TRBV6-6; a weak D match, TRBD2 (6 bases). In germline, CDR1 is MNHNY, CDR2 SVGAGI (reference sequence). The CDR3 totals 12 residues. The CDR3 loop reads CASSYSNQVGSF. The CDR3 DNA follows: TGTGCCAGCAGTTACTCGAATCAGGTCGGGAGCTTC.

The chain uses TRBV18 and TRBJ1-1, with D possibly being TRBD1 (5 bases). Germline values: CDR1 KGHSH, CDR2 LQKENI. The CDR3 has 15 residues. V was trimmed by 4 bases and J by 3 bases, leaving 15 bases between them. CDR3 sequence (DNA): TGTGCCAGCTCACAACCGGGGGGGAAGGACACTGAAGCTTTCTTT. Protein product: CASSQPGGKDTEAFF.

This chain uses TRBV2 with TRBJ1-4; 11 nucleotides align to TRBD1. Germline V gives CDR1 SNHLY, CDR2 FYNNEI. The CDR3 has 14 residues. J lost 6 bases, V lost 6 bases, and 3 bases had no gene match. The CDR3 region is CASRRDRGDEKLFF. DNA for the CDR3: TGTGCCAGCAGACGGGACAGGGGGGATGAAAAACTGTTTTTT.

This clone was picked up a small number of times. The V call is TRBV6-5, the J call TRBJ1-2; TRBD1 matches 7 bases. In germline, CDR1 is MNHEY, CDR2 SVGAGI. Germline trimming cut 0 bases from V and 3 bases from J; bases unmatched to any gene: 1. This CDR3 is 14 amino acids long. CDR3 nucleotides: TGTGCCAGCAGTTACTCTCAGGGGGACTATGGCTACACCTTC. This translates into CASSYSQGDYGYTF.

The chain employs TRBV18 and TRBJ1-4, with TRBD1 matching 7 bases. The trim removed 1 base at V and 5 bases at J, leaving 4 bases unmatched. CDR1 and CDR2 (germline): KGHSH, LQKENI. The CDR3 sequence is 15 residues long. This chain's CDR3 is CASSPQGGLNEKLFF. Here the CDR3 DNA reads TGTGCCAGCTCACCACAAGGGGGCTTAAATGAAAAACTGTTTTTT.

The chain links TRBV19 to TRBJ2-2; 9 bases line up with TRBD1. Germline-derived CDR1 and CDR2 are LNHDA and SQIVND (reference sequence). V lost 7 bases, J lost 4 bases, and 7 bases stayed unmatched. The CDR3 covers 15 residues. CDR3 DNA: TGTGCCAGTACCCGGACAGGGGAAGTCACCGGGGAGCTGTTTTTT. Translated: CASTRTGEVTGELFF.

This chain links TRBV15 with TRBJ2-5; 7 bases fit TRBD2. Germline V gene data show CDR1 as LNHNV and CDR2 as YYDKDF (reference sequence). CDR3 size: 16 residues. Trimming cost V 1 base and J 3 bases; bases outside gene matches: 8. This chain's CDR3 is CATSRVTGAGEETQYF. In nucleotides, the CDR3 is TGTGCCACCAGCAGAGTAACCGGGGCGGGGGAAGAGACCCAGTACTTC. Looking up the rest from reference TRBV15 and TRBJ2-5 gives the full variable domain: DAMVIQNPRYQVTQFGKPVTLSCSQTLNHNVMYWYQQKSSQAPKLLFHYYDKDFNNEADTPDNFQSRRPNTSFCFLDIRSPGLGDTAMYLCATSRVTGAGEETQYFGPGTRLLVL.

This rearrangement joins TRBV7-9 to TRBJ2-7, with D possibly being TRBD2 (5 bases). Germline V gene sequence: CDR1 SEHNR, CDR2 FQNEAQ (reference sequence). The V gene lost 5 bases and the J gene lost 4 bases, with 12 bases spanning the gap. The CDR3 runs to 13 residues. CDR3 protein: CASSTGRAYEQYF. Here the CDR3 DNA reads TGTGCCAGCAGCACTGGGAGAGCGTACGAGCAGTACTTC. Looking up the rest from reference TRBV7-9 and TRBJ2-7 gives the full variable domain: DTGVSQNPRHKITKRGQNVTFRCDPISEHNRLYWYRQTLGQGPEFLTYFQNEAQLEKSRLLSDRFSAERPKGSFSTLEIQRTEQGDSAMYLCASSTGRAYEQYFGPGTRLTVT.

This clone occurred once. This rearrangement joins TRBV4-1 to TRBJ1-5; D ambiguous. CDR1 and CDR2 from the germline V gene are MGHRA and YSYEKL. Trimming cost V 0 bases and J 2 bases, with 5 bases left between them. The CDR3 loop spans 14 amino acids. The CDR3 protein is CASSQDQGNQPQHF. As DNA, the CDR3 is TGCGCCAGCAGCCAAGATCAGGGCAATCAGCCCCAGCATTTT.

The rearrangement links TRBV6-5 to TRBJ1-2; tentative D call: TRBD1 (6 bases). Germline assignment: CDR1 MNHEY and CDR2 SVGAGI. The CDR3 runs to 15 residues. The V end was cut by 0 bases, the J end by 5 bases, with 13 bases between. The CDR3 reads CASSYSGNRVYGYTF. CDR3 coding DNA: TGTGCCAGCAGTTACTCGGGGAACAGGGTTTATGGCTACACCTTC.